This T cell receptor (beta chain) was sequenced during a study of T cell responses to AZD1222 COVID-19 vaccine (dated by TCRdb to the early 2020s). For context, the study as a whole: AZD1222 recipients with second doses at about 4 weeks or about 12 weeks were pooled, because spike-specific TCR depth and breadth did not differ between schedules. Trial participants were enrolled by age into 18-55, 56-69 and 70-plus year subgroups, with roughly 150, 30 and 60 TCR-sequenced participants respectively. TCR sequencing covered some 240 trial participants: 207 given two doses of AZD1222 and about 26 given two doses of MenACWY control vaccine.

Findings and caveats that apply to the study as a whole: After two AZD1222 doses, both the breadth and the depth of spike-specific TCRs were significantly higher than at day 0 and than in MenACWY recipients. Participants were mostly white British and included more females than males, and it was suggested by the authors that clonal diversity may have been underestimated. The 56-69-year group was small, and its depth increase did not reach significance, likely because of low power. Because no samples from the day 14 peak response were available, repertoires could be characterized only after the peak T cell response. Reportedly, close to half of the unique spike-specific TCRs recognized epitopes lying outside the regions that are mutated in the B.1.351 and B.1.1.7 variants. Conclusions about previously exposed vaccinees are limited because only five to seven AZD1222 recipients were SARS-CoV-2 seropositive at baseline. The vaccine-associated CD4 TCRs covered the entire spike protein, and the dominant responses fell in regions 160-218 and 743-854.

There are a few counts of this clone. It lacks a known antigen. Within one base of it there is no much larger clone, and no base qualities were kept. From the cysteine up to the phenylalanine, the CDR3 has a length of 13 residues. Just the 39-base CDR3 DNA is kept, in frame starting at base 1. Trimming costs V 8 bases and J 5 bases, and their ends lie 13 bases apart. The germline V gene (reference sequence) provides CDR1 WNHNN and CDR2 SYGVQD. The CDR3 regions of human TCRbeta chains were subjected to immunosequencing. The study's processing was this. Repertoire TCRs were matched against a reference library of SARS-CoV-2-specific TCRs generated with the MIRA antigen-specificity platform. Breadth was defined as the fraction of unique TCRs that were SARS-CoV-2-associated, and depth was defined as the fraction of total T cells that were SARS-CoV-2-associated. Using the MIRA data, each spike-specific TCR was assigned both to the spike region to which the TCR was reactive and to a CD4 or CD8 class. Log10-transformed breadth and depth values were compared by one-way ANOVA with Sidak's multiple comparisons tests. This immuneACCESS table, as held by TCRdb, lists in-frame sequences with V and J called but not all clones. Of the missing ones, under half trace to an unresolved V gene in checked studies; the others have no known cause. The V and J calls and clone size come from that table; D and trimming were worked out from the DNA. The sample table records tens of thousands of clones; about four fifths of these occur just once. The ten largest make up over 5% of the sample.

In the paper's terms, the time point label means: baseline before first vaccination. The vaccinee samples were drawn from two UK trials, COV001 and COV002, one of which was a single-blind randomized controlled phase 2/3 trial testing AZD1222 (ChAdOx1 nCoV-19) in healthy adults. For TCRbeta chain sequencing, PBMC samples were collected from trial participants at day 0 and at day 28 after the second dose. The rearranged segments are TRBV10-1 and TRBJ1-5; TRBD1 is possibly the D segment (5 matching bases). The source of this sequence is an adult in good health. Specimen: peripheral blood, collected on day 0 of AZD1222 vaccination. The CDR3: CASGDGMDQPQHF. DNA sequence: TGCGCCAGCGGGGACGGGATGGATCAGCCCCAGCATTTT.